These T cell receptor beta chains were read from a single sample in a study of blood T cell repertoires in COVID-19. Here immunoSEQ multiplex PCR was the method, and the copy in TCRdb shows in-frame clones only, minus some. The sample records around 60,000 clones, 65% to 90% being singletons. The sample taken for sequencing was peripheral blood. The source is a middle-aged man with COVID-19, enrolled during active disease. Both conserved end residues are part of each CDR3. Each record gives: clone size, D gene, J gene, V gene, CDR3 DNA, CDR3 protein. The D gene is left open where the match is weak. Clone size is given for some rows only: seen once, a few or many times, or a class if the clone is expanded.

clone_size: few
d_call: -
j_call: TRBJ1-6
v_call: TRBV5-1
cdr3_nt: TGCGCCAGCAGAGTCGGAGATTCACCCCTCCACTTT
cdr3_aa: CASRVGDSPLHF

clone_size: -
d_call: TRBD1
j_call: TRBJ2-1
v_call: TRBV24-1
cdr3_nt: TGTGCCACCAGTCGGGACAGGGGGACTAGTAGGGGGGATGAGCAGTTCTTC
cdr3_aa: CATSRDRGTSRGDEQFF

clone_size: -
d_call: TRBD1
j_call: TRBJ2-2
v_call: TRBV9
cdr3_nt: TGTGCCAGCAAGGACAGGACCGGGGAGCTGTTTTTT
cdr3_aa: CASKDRTGELFF

clone_size: once
d_call: TRBD1
j_call: TRBJ2-3
v_call: TRBV5-1
cdr3_nt: TGCGCCAGCAGCAGGGGTGGGACAGGGAAAGGAGATACGCAGTATTTT
cdr3_aa: CASSRGGTGKGDTQYF

clone_size: -
d_call: -
j_call: TRBJ1-4
v_call: TRBV30
cdr3_nt: TGTGCCTGGAGACTAGGGTCAAACGAAAAACTGTTTTTT
cdr3_aa: CAWRLGSNEKLFF

clone_size: -
d_call: TRBD1
j_call: TRBJ1-2
v_call: TRBV28
cdr3_nt: TGTGCCAGCAGTCCCGGGACAGGGGGACTTGGCTACACCTTC
cdr3_aa: CASSPGTGGLGYTF

clone_size: -
d_call: -
j_call: TRBJ1-2
v_call: TRBV6-6
cdr3_nt: TGTGCCAGCAGTTCACAGGGCAACTATGGCTACACCTTC
cdr3_aa: CASSSQGNYGYTF

clone_size: -
d_call: -
j_call: TRBJ2-7
v_call: TRBV20-1
cdr3_nt: TGCAGTGCTAGTCACGGGAGTAGCTACGAGCAGTACTTC
cdr3_aa: CSASHGSSYEQYF

clone_size: -
d_call: -
j_call: TRBJ2-1
v_call: TRBV6-5
cdr3_nt: TGTGCCAGCAGTTACTCAGGCGGGGTTGCTGAGCAGTTCTTC
cdr3_aa: CASSYSGGVAEQFF

clone_size: few
d_call: TRBD1
j_call: TRBJ1-2
v_call: TRBV7-3
cdr3_nt: TGTGCCAGCAGCTTAATGGGACAGGGCAACTATGGCTACACCTTC
cdr3_aa: CASSLMGQGNYGYTF

clone_size: few
d_call: TRBD2
j_call: TRBJ2-1
v_call: TRBV19
cdr3_nt: TGTGCCAGTAGTTTCGGACTAGCGCATGAGCAGTTCTTC
cdr3_aa: CASSFGLAHEQFF

clone_size: -
d_call: TRBD1
j_call: TRBJ1-1
v_call: TRBV10-3
cdr3_nt: TGTGCCACGACGGACAGGGAGGAAACTGAAGCTTTCTTT
cdr3_aa: CATTDREETEAFF

clone_size: -
d_call: TRBD1
j_call: TRBJ2-5
v_call: TRBV19
cdr3_nt: TGTGCCAGTAGTATCGGGACAGCCCAAGAGACCCAGTACTTC
cdr3_aa: CASSIGTAQETQYF

clone_size: -
d_call: TRBD2
j_call: TRBJ2-2
v_call: TRBV14
cdr3_nt: TGTGCCAGCAGCCGACTACTAGCGACTCTTACCGGGGAGCTGTTTTTT
cdr3_aa: CASSRLLATLTGELFF

clone_size: few
d_call: TRBD1
j_call: TRBJ2-3
v_call: TRBV4-3
cdr3_nt: TGCGCCAGCAGCCAGGAAGTCCCGGGACAGGGAACAGATACGCAGTATTTT
cdr3_aa: CASSQEVPGQGTDTQYF

clone_size: -
d_call: -
j_call: TRBJ2-1
v_call: TRBV29-1
cdr3_nt: TGCAGCGTTCAGTCTAGCGACTACAATGAGCAGTTCTTC
cdr3_aa: CSVQSSDYNEQFF

clone_size: -
d_call: -
j_call: TRBJ2-7
v_call: TRBV7-3
cdr3_nt: TGTGCCAGCAGCCCGGTTGGAGGCCTCTTAGACGAGCAGTACTTC
cdr3_aa: CASSPVGGLLDEQYF

clone_size: -
d_call: -
j_call: TRBJ2-3
v_call: TRBV6-5
cdr3_nt: TGTGCCAGCAGTTACGAACGGGGGAGTAATCAAGATACGCAGTATTTT
cdr3_aa: CASSYERGSNQDTQYF

clone_size: -
d_call: -
j_call: TRBJ1-3
v_call: TRBV7-7
cdr3_nt: TGTGCTAGCAGCCCGATGATAGCTGGAAACACCATATATTTT
cdr3_aa: CASSPMIAGNTIYF

clone_size: -
d_call: -
j_call: TRBJ1-5
v_call: TRBV10-3
cdr3_nt: TGTGCCAGTAGTCGTACTGGACAGTTCGAACAGCCCCAGCATTTT
cdr3_aa: CASSRTGQFEQPQHF

clone_size: -
d_call: -
j_call: TRBJ1-2
v_call: TRBV2
cdr3_nt: TGTGCCAGCAGGGTAAACACGGGGGTTGGCTACACCTTC
cdr3_aa: CASRVNTGVGYTF

clone_size: -
d_call: TRBD1
j_call: TRBJ2-7
v_call: TRBV28
cdr3_nt: TGTGCCAGCAGCCCTCGCCGGACAGGGTTCTTTGAGCAGTACTTC
cdr3_aa: CASSPRRTGFFEQYF

clone_size: -
d_call: -
j_call: TRBJ2-1
v_call: TRBV7-2
cdr3_nt: TGTGCCAGCAGCCCACAGGCCACGGGTGTTTTTGAGTTCTTC
cdr3_aa: CASSPQATGVFEFF

clone_size: -
d_call: -
j_call: TRBJ1-4
v_call: TRBV5-1
cdr3_nt: TGCGCCAGCAGCTTGTGGGGGGGAACTAATGAAAAACTGTTTTTT
cdr3_aa: CASSLWGGTNEKLFF

clone_size: -
d_call: -
j_call: TRBJ1-1
v_call: TRBV5-1
cdr3_nt: TGCGCCAGCAGCTTGGGACTGTTAGGGGCCGCGAACACTGAAGCTTTCTTT
cdr3_aa: CASSLGLLGAANTEAFF

clone_size: -
d_call: -
j_call: TRBJ2-7
v_call: TRBV11-2
cdr3_nt: TGTGCCAGCAGCCCCCTTAAGGGTCAGGACTCACCTTGGGAGCAGTACTTC
cdr3_aa: CASSPLKGQDSPWEQYF

clone_size: -
d_call: TRBD1
j_call: TRBJ2-5
v_call: TRBV5-8
cdr3_nt: TGTGCCAGCAGCCCGGGACAGGGGCGGGAGACCCAGTACTTC
cdr3_aa: CASSPGQGRETQYF